One sample yielded the 23 T cell receptor beta chains listed below, sequenced in a study of blood T cell repertoires in COVID-19. Profiling relied on immunoSEQ multiplex PCR, and the TCRdb table lists in-frame clones only, not all of them. The data contain about 230,000 clones, about 86% of them seen just once; the ten biggest clones take up approximately 4.8%. Sequencing was carried out using peripheral blood. The receptor set was obtained from a man aged 45-65 years with active or convalescent COVID-19.

The chain combines TRBV28 with TRBJ2-3, with 8 bases identical to TRBD1. Germline V gives CDR1 MDHEN, CDR2 SYDVKM. This CDR3 is 17 amino acids long. The V gene end was trimmed by 6 bases and the J gene end by 0 bases; junction bases not matched to a gene: 11. CDR3 residues: CASSKFAGGISTDTQYF. Here the CDR3 DNA reads TGTGCCAGCAGCAAATTCGCAGGGGGCATTAGCACAGATACGCAGTATTTT.

In this sample, this clone turned up a few times. The rearrangement links TRBV12-3 or TRBV12-4 to TRBJ2-7, with 10 bases matching TRBD2. Trimming took 7 bases from V and 3 from J; bases not matched to a gene: 0. The CDR3 extends over 12 amino acids. The CDR3 nucleotides read TGTGCCAGCACTAGCGGGGGCTACGAGCAGTACTTC. Translation gives CASTSGGYEQYF.

V and J are TRBV5-1 and TRBJ2-5, with 12 bases identical to TRBD1. CDR3 length: 16 amino acids. After removal of 4 bases from V and 5 bases from J, the junction contained 9 bases not matched to a gene. Germline-derived CDR1 and CDR2 are SGHRS and YFSETQ. The CDR3 region is CASSGGTGGFRETQYF. The CDR3 DNA is TGCGCCAGCAGCGGAGGGACAGGGGGCTTCCGGGAGACCCAGTACTTC.

V and J are TRBV6-2 or TRBV6-3 and TRBJ2-5; 11 positions match TRBD2. The V gene's germline CDR1 is MNHEY and CDR2 SVGEGT. The ends lost 2 bases at V and 5 bases at J; junction bases unmatched: 10. This CDR3 has 17 amino acids. The CDR3 reads CASSYPLSSGGRETQYF. The CDR3 DNA reads as TGTGCCAGCAGTTACCCTCTATCTAGCGGGGGGCGCGAGACCCAGTACTTC.

V usage is TRBV2 and J usage is TRBJ2-3; 9 bases line up with TRBD1. The ends lost 6 bases at V and 0 bases at J; junction bases unmatched: 1. Per germline, CDR1 SNHLY and CDR2 FYNNEI. This CDR3 spans 14 amino acids. The CDR3 region has the DNA TGTGCCAGCAGGGGGACAGGGAGCACAGATACGCAGTATTTT. This sequence encodes CASRGTGSTDTQYF.

This clone was observed once. V gene TRBV9 combines with J gene TRBJ2-5; 16 bases are shared with TRBD2. V shed 3 bases, J shed 1 base, and the junction held 6 bases outside the gene matches. The CDR3 runs to 18 residues. Germline values: CDR1 SGDLS, CDR2 YYNGEE. The CDR3 DNA is TGTGCCAGCAGCGCAGGGACTAGCGGGGGGGCGCCCCAAGAGACCCAGTACTTC. This codes for CASSAGTSGGAPQETQYF. Full variable domain (missing parts from reference TRBV9 and TRBJ2-5): DSGVTQTPKHLITATGQRVTLRCSPRSGDLSVYWYQQSLDQGLQFLIQYYNGEERAKGNILERFSAQQFPDLHSELNLSSLELGDSALYFCASSAGTSGGAPQETQYFGPGTRLLVL.

Here the CDR3 DNA reads TGTGCCAGTAGTATAGGGGCAGTGAACACTGAAGCTTTCTTT. This sequence encodes CASSIGAVNTEAFF. V is TRBV19 and J is TRBJ1-1; D ambiguous. The V gene lost 1 base and the J gene lost 0 bases, with 6 bases spanning the gap. The CDR3 has 14 amino acids. Per the germline V gene, CDR1 is LNHDA and CDR2 is SQIVND (reference sequence).

This clone was detected only once. The rearrangement links TRBV6-5 to TRBJ1-5; TRBD1 might be the D (6 bases). Germline lookup yields CDR1 MNHEY and CDR2 SVGAGI. The CDR3 is made up of 13 amino acids. Trimming pared 5 bases from V and 6 bases from J, leaving 11 bases between. CDR3 nucleotide sequence: TGTGCCAGCAGTATCGGACAGTCTCAGCCCCAGCATTTT. Translating gives CASSIGQSQPQHF.

V usage is TRBV5-4 and J usage is TRBJ2-5, with D perhaps TRBD2 (5 bases). V was pared by 0 bases and J by 10 bases, with 19 bases between. Germline assignment: CDR1 SGHNT and CDR2 YYREEE (reference sequence). There are 15 residues in the CDR3. The CDR3 nucleotides read TGTGCCAGCAGCTTGGGACCTGGGGTAGCGTTCGACCAGTACTTC. Protein product: CASSLGPGVAFDQYF.

The chain recombines TRBV7-6 with TRBJ2-3; possible D gene TRBD2, 5 bases. Germline V gene data show CDR1 as SGHVS and CDR2 as FNYEAQ. The V end was cut by 2 bases, the J end by 1 base, with 16 bases between. This CDR3 has 17 residues. The CDR3 DNA sequence: TGTGCCAGCAGCTTAATCCCCCCCGGGGAAGGCACAGATACGCAGTATTTT. This gives the protein CASSLIPPGEGTDTQYF.

In its sample, this clone was seen a few times. The chain employs TRBV7-8 and TRBJ1-3; D is ambiguous. The length of the CDR3 is 16 residues. Between the trimmed V and J ends, which lost 0 bases and 0 bases, there was a span of 9 bases. Per germline, CDR1 SGHVS and CDR2 FQNEAQ. CDR3 region: CASSLAVAVSGNTIYF. The CDR3 DNA reads as TGTGCCAGCAGCTTAGCGGTAGCAGTCTCTGGAAACACCATATATTTT.

Comments on this clone: The sample holds other DNA sequences that translate to the same CDR3. The rearrangement joins TRBV4-1 to TRBJ1-2; unclear D gene. CDR3 length equals 14 residues. Between the trimmed V and J ends, which lost 0 bases and 4 bases, there was a span of 9 bases. The germline V gene has CDR1 MGHRA and CDR2 YSYEKL. The CDR3, as DNA: TGCGCCAGCAGCCAAGATGGAGGGTCCTATGGCTACACCTTC. It encodes CASSQDGGSYGYTF.

The table lists this clone with a count of one. The genes are TRBV7-9 and TRBJ1-2, with D tentatively TRBD1 (5 bases). V gave up 3 bases and J gave up 6 bases, with 14 bases separating them. The CDR3 has 14 residues. Germline values: CDR1 SEHNR, CDR2 FQNEAQ (reference sequence). The CDR3 sequence is CASSFGPGGNGYTF. The CDR3 DNA reads as TGTGCCAGCAGCTTCGGTCCCGGGGGGAATGGCTACACCTTC.

This chain joins TRBV2 and TRBJ2-1; tentative D call: TRBD2 (5 bases). Trimming stripped 11 bases from V and 8 bases from J, with 19 bases between. CDR1 and CDR2 (germline): SNHLY, FYNNEI. The CDR3 consists of 13 residues. The CDR3 sequence is CAGLRIAGDEQFF. Written as DNA, the CDR3 is TGTGCCGGGCTTCGGATAGCCGGGGATGAGCAGTTCTTC.

The V call is TRBV4-3, the J call TRBJ1-2, with TRBD1 matching over 8 bases. Per germline, CDR1 LGHNA and CDR2 YSLEER. V dropped 1 base and J dropped 8; count of bases not matched to a gene: 6. The CDR3 contains 14 residues. CDR3 residues: CASSQADRVGGYTF. CDR3 nucleotides: TGCGCCAGCAGCCAAGCGGACAGGGTAGGAGGCTACACCTTC.

This chain connects TRBV15 to TRBJ1-2; perhaps TRBD1 as D (5 bases). V was shortened by 3 bases and J by 6 bases, with 17 bases between the two germline ends. The CDR3 consists of 15 residues. In germline, CDR1 is LNHNV, CDR2 YYDKDF (reference sequence). The CDR3 spells CATSRPFATEHGYTF. The DNA for the CDR3 is TGTGCCACCAGCAGGCCCTTCGCGACAGAACATGGCTACACCTTC.

V usage is TRBV19 and J usage is TRBJ1-5; D is perhaps TRBD1 (6 bases). There are 16 residues in the CDR3. V gave up 7 bases and J gave up 1 base, with 17 bases separating them. CDR1 is LNHDA and CDR2 is SQIVND in the germline V gene (reference sequence). This chain's CDR3 is CASTPPGTSSNQPQHF. The CDR3 coding sequence is TGTGCCAGTACCCCTCCGGGGACATCAAGCAATCAGCCCCAGCATTTT.

The V call is TRBV9, the J call TRBJ2-3; 7 positions agree with TRBD2. This CDR3 is 15 amino acids long. V gave up 2 bases and J gave up 6 bases; unmatched junction bases: 9. The V gene's germline CDR1 is SGDLS and CDR2 YYNGEE. CDR3 residues: CASSVGTTLRDTQYF. CDR3 nucleotide sequence: TGTGCCAGCAGCGTGGGGACTACCCTCCGCGATACGCAGTATTTT.

The rearrangement joins TRBV4-1 to TRBJ1-3; possible D gene TRBD1, 5 bases. This CDR3 is 17 amino acids long. V gave up 0 bases and J gave up 2 bases, with 14 bases separating them. In germline, CDR1 is MGHRA, CDR2 YSYEKL. The CDR3 here is CASSQDPAGRPGNTIYF. DNA for the CDR3: TGCGCCAGCAGCCAAGACCCGGCGGGGCGCCCTGGAAACACCATATATTTT.

V gene TRBV6-2 or TRBV6-3 combines with J gene TRBJ2-1, with 16 bases that match TRBD2. The germline CDR1 and CDR2 sequences are MNHEY and SVGEGT. V gave up 2 bases and J gave up 8 bases; unmatched junction bases: 9. CDR3 length equals 18 residues. The CDR3 reads CASSYGFGTSGGADEQFF. Written as DNA, the CDR3 is TGTGCCAGCAGTTACGGTTTCGGGACTAGCGGGGGGGCCGATGAGCAGTTCTTC.

The V and J genes are TRBV12-3 or TRBV12-4 and TRBJ2-3; the D is unclear. This CDR3 contains 11 residues. Trimming removed 5 bases from V and 8 bases from J, with 8 bases in between. This chain's CDR3 is CASSKSVTQYF. In DNA, the CDR3 is TGTGCCAGCAGTAAATCGGTTACGCAGTATTTT.

The rearrangement joins TRBV2 to TRBJ1-3, with 7 bases fitting TRBD1. The CDR3 runs 15 residues. Germline trimming cut 5 bases from V and 2 bases from J; bases unmatched to any gene: 6. Per the germline V gene, CDR1 is SNHLY and CDR2 is FYNNEI. Here the CDR3 reads CASSPDRVPGNTIYF. The DNA of the CDR3 is TGTGCCAGCAGTCCCGACAGGGTGCCTGGAAACACCATATATTTT.

The V and J genes are TRBV18 and TRBJ1-5; 12 nucleotides agree with TRBD1. CDR1 KGHSH and CDR2 LQKENI come from the germline V gene. With 5 bases clipped from V and 6 bases from J, the junction kept 5 bases outside the gene matches. The CDR3 contains 15 residues. The CDR3 protein is CASSSGTGGVQPQHF. The CDR3 DNA reads as TGTGCCAGCTCATCCGGGACAGGGGGCGTTCAGCCCCAGCATTTT.